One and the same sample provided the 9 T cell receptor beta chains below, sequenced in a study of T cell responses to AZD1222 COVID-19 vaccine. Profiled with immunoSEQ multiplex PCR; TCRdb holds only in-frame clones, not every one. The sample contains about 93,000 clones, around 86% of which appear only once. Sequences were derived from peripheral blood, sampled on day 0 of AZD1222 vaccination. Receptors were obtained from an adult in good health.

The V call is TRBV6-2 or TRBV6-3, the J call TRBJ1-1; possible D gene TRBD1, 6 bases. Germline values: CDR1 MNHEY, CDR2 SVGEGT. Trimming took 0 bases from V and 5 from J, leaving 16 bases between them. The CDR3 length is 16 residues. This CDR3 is CASSYSYLEGGTEAFF. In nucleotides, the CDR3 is TGTGCCAGCAGTTACTCGTATCTGGAGGGGGGGACTGAAGCTTTCTTT.

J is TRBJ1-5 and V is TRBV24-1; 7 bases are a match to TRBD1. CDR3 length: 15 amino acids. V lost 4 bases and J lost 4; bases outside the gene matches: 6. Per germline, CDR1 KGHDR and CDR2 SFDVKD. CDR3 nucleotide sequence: TGTGCCACCAGTGACGGGGGACAGCCAAATCAGCCCCAGCATTTT. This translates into CATSDGGQPNQPQHF.

The CDR3 protein is CASSQENYGYTF. The CDR3 DNA follows: TGTGCCAGCAGCCAAGAAAACTATGGCTACACCTTC. The V call is TRBV4-2, the J call TRBJ1-2; unclear D gene. Germline V gene lookup returns CDR1 LGHNA and CDR2 YNFKEQ. The CDR3 extends over 12 amino acids. V gave up 0 bases and J gave up 2 bases, with 1 base separating them.

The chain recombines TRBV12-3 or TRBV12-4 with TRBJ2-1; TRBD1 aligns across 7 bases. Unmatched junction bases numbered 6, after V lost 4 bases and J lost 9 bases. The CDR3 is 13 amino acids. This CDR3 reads CASSWTGRGEQFF. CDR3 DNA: TGTGCCAGCAGTTGGACAGGCCGGGGTGAGCAGTTCTTC.

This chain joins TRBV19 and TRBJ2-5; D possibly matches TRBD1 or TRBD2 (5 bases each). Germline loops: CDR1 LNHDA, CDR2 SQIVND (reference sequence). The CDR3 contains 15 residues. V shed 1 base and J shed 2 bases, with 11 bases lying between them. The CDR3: CASSIVGVGQETQYF. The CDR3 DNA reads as TGTGCCAGTAGTATAGTGGGGGTGGGGCAAGAGACCCAGTACTTC.

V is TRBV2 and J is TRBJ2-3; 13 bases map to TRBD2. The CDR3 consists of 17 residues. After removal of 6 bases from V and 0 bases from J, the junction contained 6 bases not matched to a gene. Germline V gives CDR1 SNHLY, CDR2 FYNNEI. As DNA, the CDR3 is TGTGCCAGCAGGTCCGGGACTAGCGGGAAAAGCACAGATACGCAGTATTTT. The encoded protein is CASRSGTSGKSTDTQYF.

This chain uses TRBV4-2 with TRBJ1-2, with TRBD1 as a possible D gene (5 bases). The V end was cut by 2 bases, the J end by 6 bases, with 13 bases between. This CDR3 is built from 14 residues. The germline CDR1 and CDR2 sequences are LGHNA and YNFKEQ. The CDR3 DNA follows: TGTGCCAGCAGCCAACCAGGGAGTTTTAATGGCTACACCTTC. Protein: CASSQPGSFNGYTF.

In DNA form, the CDR3 reads TGTGCCAGCAGTGGGGGTGGGACCGGGGCCAAAAACATTCAGTACTTC. Its translation: CASSGGGTGAKNIQYF. The chain recombines TRBV6-1 with TRBJ2-4; D is possibly TRBD1 or TRBD2 (5 bases each). Germline-derived CDR1 and CDR2 are MNHNS and SASEGT. There are 16 residues in the CDR3. With 4 bases removed from V and 1 base from J, the gap between germline ends came to 14 bases.

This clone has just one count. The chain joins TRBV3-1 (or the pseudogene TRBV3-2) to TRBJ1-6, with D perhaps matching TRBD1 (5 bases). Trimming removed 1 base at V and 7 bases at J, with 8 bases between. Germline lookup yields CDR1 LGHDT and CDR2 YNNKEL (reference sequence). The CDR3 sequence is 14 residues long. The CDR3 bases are TGTGCCAGCAGCCAAGGGACAATAAATTCACCCCTCCACTTT. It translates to CASSQGTINSPLHF.